The rows below give T cell receptor beta chains drawn from one sample of a study of T cell responses to AZD1222 COVID-19 vaccine. The table came from immunoSEQ multiplex PCR; TCRdb's copy has only in-frame clones and leaves some out. The sample has about 94,000 clones; 85% are singletons. The material sequenced was peripheral blood, taken 28 days after the second AZD1222 dose. These receptors came from an adult who received the AZD1222 COVID-19 vaccine. The CDR3 runs from the conserved cysteine through the conserved F or W. Not all rows give a size; the values are once, few, many and, for expanded clones, a class.

j_call: TRBJ1-1
v_call: TRBV6-1
clone_size: -
cdr3_aa: CASSEGFSNTEAFF

j_call: TRBJ2-7
v_call: TRBV7-2
clone_size: -
cdr3_aa: CASSLGLGSDEQYF

j_call: TRBJ1-2
v_call: TRBV10-3
clone_size: -
cdr3_aa: CAISQGVWGYTF

j_call: TRBJ1-1
v_call: TRBV10-3
clone_size: -
cdr3_aa: CAISFVLTGLNTEAFF

j_call: TRBJ2-1
v_call: TRBV7-3
clone_size: -
cdr3_aa: CASSRRGSRNEQFF

j_call: TRBJ2-5
v_call: TRBV25-1
clone_size: -
cdr3_aa: CASSGPTGPRETQYF

j_call: TRBJ2-1
v_call: TRBV10-2
clone_size: -
cdr3_aa: CASSGQNNEQFF

j_call: TRBJ2-3
v_call: TRBV19
clone_size: -
cdr3_aa: CASSISGGTQYF

j_call: TRBJ2-3
v_call: TRBV7-8
clone_size: -
cdr3_aa: CASSFMESTDTQYF

j_call: TRBJ1-6
v_call: TRBV19
clone_size: -
cdr3_aa: CASSAGTGGSSPLHF

j_call: TRBJ1-2
v_call: TRBV6-5
clone_size: once
cdr3_aa: CASSNRVSYTF

j_call: TRBJ1-2
v_call: TRBV4-1
clone_size: -
cdr3_aa: CASSQESARPLRGYTF

j_call: TRBJ2-7
v_call: TRBV18
clone_size: -
cdr3_aa: CASSGTGYYEQYF

j_call: TRBJ1-1
v_call: TRBV9
clone_size: -
cdr3_aa: CASSVVGQGNTEAFF

j_call: TRBJ1-6
v_call: TRBV20-1
clone_size: once
cdr3_aa: CSASRSSYNSPLHF

j_call: TRBJ1-5
v_call: TRBV7-2
clone_size: -
cdr3_aa: CASSRVSNQPQHF

j_call: TRBJ2-4
v_call: TRBV5-4
clone_size: once
cdr3_aa: CASSPRENIQYF

j_call: TRBJ2-3
v_call: TRBV24-1
clone_size: -
cdr3_aa: CATSDPRPDRGLKDTQYF

j_call: TRBJ2-7
v_call: TRBV19
clone_size: -
cdr3_aa: CASTPRGAGAGYEQYF

j_call: TRBJ2-4
v_call: TRBV27
clone_size: -
cdr3_aa: CASSPGTGVSKNIQYF

j_call: TRBJ1-4
v_call: TRBV7-8
clone_size: -
cdr3_aa: CASSGVGHSANEKLFF

j_call: TRBJ1-4
v_call: TRBV15
clone_size: -
cdr3_aa: CATSRDPPPTNEKLFF

j_call: TRBJ1-6
v_call: TRBV19
clone_size: -
cdr3_aa: CASSSPTSPLHF

j_call: TRBJ2-7
v_call: TRBV5-6
clone_size: -
cdr3_aa: CASSLWGYEQYF

j_call: TRBJ1-1
v_call: TRBV29-1
clone_size: -
cdr3_aa: CSALGGNTEAFF

j_call: TRBJ1-2
v_call: TRBV19
clone_size: -
cdr3_aa: CASREAEANYGYTF